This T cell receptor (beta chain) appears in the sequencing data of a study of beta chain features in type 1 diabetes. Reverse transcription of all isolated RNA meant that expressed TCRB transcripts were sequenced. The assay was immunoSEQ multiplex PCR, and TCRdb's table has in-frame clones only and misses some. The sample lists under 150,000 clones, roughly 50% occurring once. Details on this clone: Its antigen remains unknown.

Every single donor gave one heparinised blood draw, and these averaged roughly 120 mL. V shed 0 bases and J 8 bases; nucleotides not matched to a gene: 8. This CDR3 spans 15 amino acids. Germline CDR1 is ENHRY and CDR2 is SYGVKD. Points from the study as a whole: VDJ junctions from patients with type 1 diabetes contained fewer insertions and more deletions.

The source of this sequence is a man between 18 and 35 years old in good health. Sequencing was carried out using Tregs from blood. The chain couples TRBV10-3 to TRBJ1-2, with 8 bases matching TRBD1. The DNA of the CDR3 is TGTGCCATCAGTGAGTCGAACCAGGGGGCGTGGGGCTACACCTTC. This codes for CAISESNQGAWGYTF.